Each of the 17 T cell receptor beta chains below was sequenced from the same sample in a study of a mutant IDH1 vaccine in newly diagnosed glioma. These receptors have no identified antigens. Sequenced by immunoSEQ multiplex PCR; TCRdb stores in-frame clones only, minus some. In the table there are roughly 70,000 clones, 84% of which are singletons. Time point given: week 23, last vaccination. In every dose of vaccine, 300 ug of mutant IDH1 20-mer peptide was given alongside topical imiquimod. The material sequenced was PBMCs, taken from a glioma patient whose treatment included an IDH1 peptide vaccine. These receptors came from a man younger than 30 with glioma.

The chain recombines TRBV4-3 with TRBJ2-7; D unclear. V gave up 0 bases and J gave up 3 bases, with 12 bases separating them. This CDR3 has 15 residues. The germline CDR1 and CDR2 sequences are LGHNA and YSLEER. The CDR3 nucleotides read TGCGCCAGCAGCCAAGAAAGACGGATGGTCTACGAGCAGTACTTC. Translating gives CASSQERRMVYEQYF.

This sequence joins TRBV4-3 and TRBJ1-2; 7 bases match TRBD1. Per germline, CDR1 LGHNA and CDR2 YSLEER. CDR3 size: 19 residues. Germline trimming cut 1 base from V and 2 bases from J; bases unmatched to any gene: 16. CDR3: CASSQGRPFETGKNYGYTF. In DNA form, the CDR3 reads TGCGCCAGCAGCCAAGGACGACCTTTTGAGACAGGGAAGAACTATGGCTACACCTTC.

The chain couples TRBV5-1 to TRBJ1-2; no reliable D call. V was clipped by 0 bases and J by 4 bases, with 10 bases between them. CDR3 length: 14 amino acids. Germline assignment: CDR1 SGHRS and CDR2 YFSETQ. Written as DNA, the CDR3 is TGCGCCAGCAGCTTGGAGGGTCAATCCTATGGCTACACCTTC. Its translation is CASSLEGQSYGYTF.

The CDR3 DNA reads as TGTGCCAGCAGTACTAGCATGGGCACCTACGAGCAGTACTTC. Translated, it gives CASSTSMGTYEQYF. The chain is built from TRBV6-5 and TRBJ2-7; weak D call: TRBD2 (6 bases). Between the trimmed V and J ends, which lost 5 bases and 2 bases, there was a span of 13 bases. The length of the CDR3 is 14 residues. Germline V gene sequence: CDR1 MNHEY, CDR2 SVGAGI.

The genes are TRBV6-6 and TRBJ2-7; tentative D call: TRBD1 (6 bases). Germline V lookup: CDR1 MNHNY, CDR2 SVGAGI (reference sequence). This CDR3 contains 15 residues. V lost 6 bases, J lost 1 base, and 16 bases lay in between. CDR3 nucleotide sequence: TGTGCCAGCAGCTTCCCCGGGACAAAATCCTACGAGCAGTACTTC. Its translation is CASSFPGTKSYEQYF.

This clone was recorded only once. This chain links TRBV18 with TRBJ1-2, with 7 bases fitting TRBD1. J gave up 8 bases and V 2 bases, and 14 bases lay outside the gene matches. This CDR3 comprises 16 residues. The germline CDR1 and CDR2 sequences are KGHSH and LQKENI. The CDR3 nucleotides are TGTGCCAGCTCACCAAATACATTAACAGGGGAACGGGGCTACACCTTC. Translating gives CASSPNTLTGERGYTF.

The CDR3 here is CSVDRTGGSYGYTF. CDR3 DNA: TGCAGCGTAGACAGGACAGGGGGCTCCTATGGCTACACCTTC. This rearrangement joins TRBV29-1 to TRBJ1-2, with TRBD1 matching over 11 bases. Germline V lookup: CDR1 SQVTM, CDR2 ANQGSEA. V lost 6 bases, J lost 4 bases, and 7 bases stayed unmatched. The length of the CDR3 is 14 residues.

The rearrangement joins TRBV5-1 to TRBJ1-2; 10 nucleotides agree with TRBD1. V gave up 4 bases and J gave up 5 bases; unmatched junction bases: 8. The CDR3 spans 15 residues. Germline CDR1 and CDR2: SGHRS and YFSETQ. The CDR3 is CASSRSGQGEYGYTF. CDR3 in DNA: TGCGCCAGCAGCCGGTCCGGACAGGGGGAATATGGCTACACCTTC.

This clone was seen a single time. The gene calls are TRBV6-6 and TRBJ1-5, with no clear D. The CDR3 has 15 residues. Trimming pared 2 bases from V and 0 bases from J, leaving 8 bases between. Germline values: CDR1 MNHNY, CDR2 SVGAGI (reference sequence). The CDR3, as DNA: TGTGCCAGCAGTTACCTAGAGTATAGCAATCAGCCCCAGCATTTT. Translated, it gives CASSYLEYSNQPQHF.

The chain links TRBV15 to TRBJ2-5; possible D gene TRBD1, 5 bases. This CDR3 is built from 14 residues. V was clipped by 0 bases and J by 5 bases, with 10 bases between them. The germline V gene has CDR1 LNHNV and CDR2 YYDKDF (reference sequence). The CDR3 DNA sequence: TGTGCCACCAGCAGAGATCAGGGTTCGGAGACCCAGTACTTC. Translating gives CATSRDQGSETQYF. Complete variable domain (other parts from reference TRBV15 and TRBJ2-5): DAMVIQNPRYQVTQFGKPVTLSCSQTLNHNVMYWYQQKSSQAPKLLFHYYDKDFNNEADTPDNFQSRRPNTSFCFLDIRSPGLGDTAMYLCATSRDQGSETQYFGPGTRLLVL.

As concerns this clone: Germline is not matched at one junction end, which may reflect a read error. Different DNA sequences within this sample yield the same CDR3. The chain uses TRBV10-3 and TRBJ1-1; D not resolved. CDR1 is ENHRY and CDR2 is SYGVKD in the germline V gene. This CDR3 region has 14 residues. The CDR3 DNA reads TGTGCCATCAGTGAGTCGGTCGGGAACACTGAAGCTTTTTTT. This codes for CAISESVGNTEAFF.

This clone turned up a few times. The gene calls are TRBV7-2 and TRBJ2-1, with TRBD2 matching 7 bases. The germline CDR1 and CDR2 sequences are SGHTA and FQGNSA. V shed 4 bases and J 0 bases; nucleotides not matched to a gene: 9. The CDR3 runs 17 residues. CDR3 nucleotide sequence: TGTGCCAGCAGCTCTGGGAGGGGCGCAAGCTCCTACAATGAGCAGTTCTTC. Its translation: CASSSGRGASSYNEQFF. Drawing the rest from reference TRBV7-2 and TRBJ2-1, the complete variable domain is GAGVSQSPSNKVTEKGKDVELRCDPISGHTALYWYRQSLGQGLEFLIYFQGNSAPDKSGLPSDRFSAERTGGSVSTLTIQRTQQEDSAVYLCASSSGRGASSYNEQFFGPGTRLTVL.

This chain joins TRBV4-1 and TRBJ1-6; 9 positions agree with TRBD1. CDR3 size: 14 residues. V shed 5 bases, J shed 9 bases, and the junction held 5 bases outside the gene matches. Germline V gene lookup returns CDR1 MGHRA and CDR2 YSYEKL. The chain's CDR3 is CASSFGTGTSPLHF. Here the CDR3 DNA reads TGCGCCAGCAGCTTTGGGACAGGGACTTCACCCCTCCACTTT.

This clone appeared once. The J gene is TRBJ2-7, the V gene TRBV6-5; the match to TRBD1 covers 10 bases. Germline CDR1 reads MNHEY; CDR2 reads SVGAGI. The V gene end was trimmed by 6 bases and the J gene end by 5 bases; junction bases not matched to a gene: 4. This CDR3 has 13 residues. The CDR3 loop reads CASSRQGAHEQYF. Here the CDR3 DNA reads TGTGCCAGCAGCCGACAGGGGGCGCACGAGCAGTACTTC.

In DNA, the CDR3 is TGCGCCAGCAGGACCCGGGACCCAGGGCGGGCATCCGACATAAAAGAGACCCAGTACTTC. Residues: CASRTRDPGRASDIKETQYF. This chain connects TRBV4-1 to TRBJ2-5; the D call may be TRBD1 or TRBD2 (5 bases each). The CDR3 length is 20 residues. V gave up 6 bases and J gave up 3 bases, with 32 bases separating them. Per germline, CDR1 MGHRA and CDR2 YSYEKL.

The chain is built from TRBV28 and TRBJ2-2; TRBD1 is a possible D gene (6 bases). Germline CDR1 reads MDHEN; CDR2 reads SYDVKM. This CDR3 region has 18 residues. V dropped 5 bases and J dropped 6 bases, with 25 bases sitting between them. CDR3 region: CASSVLSWGRGAPGELFF. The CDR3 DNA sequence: TGTGCCAGCAGTGTGCTGAGTTGGGGGCGAGGGGCCCCCGGGGAGCTGTTTTTT. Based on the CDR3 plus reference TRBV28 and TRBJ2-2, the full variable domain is DVKVTQSSRYLVKRTGEKVFLECVQDMDHENMFWYRQDPGLGLRLIYFSYDVKMKEKGDIPEGYSVSREKKERFSLILESASTNQTSMYLCASSVLSWGRGAPGELFFGEGSRLTVL.

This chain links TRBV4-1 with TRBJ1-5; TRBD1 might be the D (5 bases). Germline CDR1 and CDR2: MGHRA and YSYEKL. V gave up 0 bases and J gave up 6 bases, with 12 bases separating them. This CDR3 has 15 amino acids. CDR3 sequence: CASSQEDIWGQPQHF. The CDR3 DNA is TGCGCCAGCAGCCAAGAGGACATCTGGGGTCAGCCCCAGCATTTT.